This T cell receptor (beta chain) was found in a study of CD8 T cells in ankylosing spondylitis. The sample holds many counts of this clonotype. The V gene lost 2 bases and the J gene lost 3 bases, with 10 bases spanning the gap. CDR1 is SGHAT, CDR2 FQNNGV, per germline. This CDR3 comprises 14 residues. TCRdb recomputed calls from the 5' RACE reads with MiXCR, one row per CDR3 protein. The sample yields 150,000 to 200,000 distinct CDR3 sequences, over 10% seen once. V and J are TRBV11-2 and TRBJ2-5, with D possibly being TRBD2 (5 bases). Sequenced sample: blood, either unsorted or a sorted T cell fraction (not recorded which). This clonotype was sampled from a female donor with ankylosing spondylitis or in good health (not recorded which). The CDR3 nucleotides are TGTGCCAGCAGCTTATATAGCGCGGAAGAGACCCAGTACTTC. It specifies CASSLYSAEETQYF.